The 2 T cell receptor beta chains below come from one sample, sequenced in a study of blood T cell repertoires in COVID-19. The protocol was immunoSEQ multiplex PCR, while the TCRdb copy is restricted to in-frame clones and leaves out a portion. The data hold fewer than 450,000 clones, with around 90% observed a single time. Sample: PBMCs or T cells enriched from blood (not recorded which). All receptors come from a woman younger than 30 who had recovered from COVID-19.

The V call is TRBV12-3 or TRBV12-4, the J call TRBJ1-5, with D perhaps TRBD1 (6 bases). Trimming took off 3 bases at V and 6 bases at J, with 9 bases between the two ends. There are 13 residues in the CDR3. CDR3 in amino acids: CASSLNRAQPQHF. The CDR3 DNA sequence: TGTGCCAGCAGTTTGAACAGGGCTCAGCCCCAGCATTTT.

The V gene is TRBV5-6, the J gene TRBJ1-2, with D unresolved. V was pared by 4 bases and J by 5 bases, with 18 bases between. This CDR3 is built from 15 residues. CDR1 is SGHDT and CDR2 is YYEEEE in the germline V gene. The CDR3, as DNA: TGTGCCAGCAGCGAAGAGGGCGGGCCTGCATATGGCTACACCTTC. Its translation is CASSEEGGPAYGYTF.